This TCR beta chain originates from a study of cytomegalovirus exposure and HLA in healthy donors. General study findings and limits: The study recorded 160 or so TCR beta chains that were cytomegalovirus-associated. An analysis that came later showed most CMV-associated TCR beta chains appearing HLA-restricted. Highest at DRB1 and lowest at HLA-C, TCR association rates differed among HLA loci in a later analysis.

PCR amplification relied on 60 Vbeta primers (plus 13 Jbeta primers). Profiling relied on immunoSEQ multiplex PCR, and the TCRdb table lists in-frame clones only, not all of them. The data contain 130,000 or so clones, around 8.5% of them singletons. For this clone: Its antigen is still unknown.

The CDR3 is 11 amino acids. Germline-derived CDR1 and CDR2 are SGHTA and FQGNSA. The germline V and J ends were trimmed by 7 bases and 6 bases, with 9 bases remaining between them. The sample taken for sequencing was PBMCs. The gene calls are TRBV7-2 and TRBJ2-5; D is perhaps TRBD1 (5 bases). This TCR was recovered from a man aged 40-50 years in good health and CMV-seronegative. As DNA, the CDR3 is TGTGCCAGCACCTCAGGGCAGACCCAGTACTTC. It translates to CASTSGQTQYF.